The 11 T cell receptor beta chains below come from one sample, sequenced in a study of lung T cells in sarcoidosis with Löfgren's syndrome (TCRdb year 2017). TCRdb lists the instrument as Illumina MiSeq. TCRdb redid the processing of the public reads, applying fastp at Q25 and MiXCR, and retained in-frame beta chains. When rows share a CDR3 protein, they turn into one entry using the most common DNA and genes. For this sample the table gives some 18,000 distinct CDR3 sequences, of which about 20% were detected only once. Of the sample, roughly 4% is held by the ten largest clones. Sequencing was performed on CD4+ T cells from PBMCs. The receptors were sampled from a human donor with sarcoidosis (Löfgren's syndrome or another form), or a control subject (not recorded which).

By frequency in the sample, this clonotype is medium-sized (0.01 to 0.1%). This rearrangement joins TRBV6-6 to TRBJ2-1; perhaps TRBD2 as D (5 bases). With 2 bases removed from V and 7 bases from J, the gap between germline ends came to 9 bases. This CDR3 has 13 amino acids. CDR1 is MNHNY, CDR2 SVGAGI, per germline (reference sequence). Written as DNA, the CDR3 is TGTGCCAGCAGTTACCGGGGTGTGAATGAGCAGTTCTTC. Translation gives CASSYRGVNEQFF.

Many counts were recorded for this clonotype. The chain employs TRBV20-1 and TRBJ2-5; D is unclear. CDR1 DFQATT and CDR2 SNEGSKA come from the germline V gene (reference sequence). The CDR3 has 11 amino acids. The V gene lost 4 bases and the J gene lost 4 bases, with 7 bases spanning the gap. The CDR3 nucleotides read TGCAGTGCTACCCTTGGAGAGACCCAGTACTTC. This gives the protein CSATLGETQYF.

Many counts were recorded for this clonotype. This chain connects TRBV6-6 to TRBJ1-5; D is undetermined. The germline V gene has CDR1 MNHNY and CDR2 SVGAGI (reference sequence). V was cut by 2 bases and J by 6 bases, with 11 bases left in between. The CDR3 extends over 14 amino acids. The CDR3 region has the DNA TGTGCCAGCAGTTACACGGTAGGCGGTCAGCCCCAGCATTTT. Translated, it gives CASSYTVGGQPQHF.

On this clonotype itself: A much larger clone lies a single base off, so this may be a read error. The chain employs TRBV12-3 or TRBV12-4 and TRBJ1-5; tentative D call: TRBD1 (5 bases). The CDR3 extends over 14 amino acids. The CDR3 nucleotides are TGTGCCAGCACCCGTAATGGGGGAAATCAGCCCCGGCATTTT. It translates to CASTRNGGNQPRHF.

On this clonotype itself: The CDR3 does not close with the conserved phenylalanine or tryptophan, likely indicating a read error. The rearrangement uses TRBV20-1 and TRBJ2-3; D unresolved. In germline, CDR1 is DFQATT, CDR2 SNEGSKA (reference sequence). This CDR3 is built from 14 residues. The CDR3: CSAVPAGFTDTQYL. The CDR3 nucleotides are TGCAGCGCGGTGCCAGCTGGTTTCACAGATACGCAGTATCTT.

This clonotype was observed many times. V usage is TRBV2 and J usage is TRBJ1-5; D gene uncertain. Germline-derived CDR1 and CDR2 are SNHLY and FYNNEI. V gave up 4 bases and J gave up 1 base, with 5 bases separating them. CDR3 size: 13 residues. The CDR3 nucleotides read TGTGCCAGCAGTGGGGCCAGCAATCAGCCCCAGCATTTT. Translated, it gives CASSGASNQPQHF.

This clonotype is deemed medium-sized (0.01 to 0.1%). The V and J genes are TRBV6-6 and TRBJ2-7, with 8 bases aligning to TRBD1. Germline CDR1 MNHNY, CDR2 SVGAGI (reference sequence). The ends lost 0 bases at V and 4 bases at J; junction bases unmatched: 2. CDR3 length: 14 residues. CDR3 bases: TGTGCCAGCAGTTACTCGGACAGGGTTTACGAGCAGTACTTC. The encoded protein is CASSYSDRVYEQYF.

The rearrangement links TRBV30 to TRBJ1-5; the match to TRBD1 covers 8 bases. Germline CDR1 is GTSNPN and CDR2 is SVGIG (reference sequence). The CDR3 consists of 13 residues. V was clipped by 0 bases and J by 7 bases; unmatched bases: 2. CDR3 DNA sequence: TGTGCCTGGAGTGTACAGGGGGGACAGCCCCAGCATTTT. Protein sequence: CAWSVQGGQPQHF.

This clonotype was seen ten or more times. This chain links TRBV4-3 with TRBJ1-1, with 9 nucleotides matching TRBD1. Germline V gene lookup returns CDR1 LGHNA and CDR2 YSLEER. Trimming cost V 0 bases and J 10 bases; bases outside gene matches: 9. This CDR3 contains 15 residues. The CDR3 DNA follows: TGCGCCAGCAGCCAAGATGTGGGGGACAGGGTTGGAGCTTTCTTT. It translates to CASSQDVGDRVGAFF.

This clonotype came up many times. V is TRBV28 and J is TRBJ2-5; TRBD2 might be the D (6 bases). Germline CDR1 is MDHEN and CDR2 is SYDVKM. Trimming stripped 2 bases from V and 0 bases from J, with 7 bases between. CDR3 length: 14 residues. The CDR3 sequence is CASSLTGDQETQYF. The DNA for the CDR3 is TGTGCCAGCAGTTTAACGGGGGACCAAGAGACCCAGTACTTC.

This clonotype was counted ten times or more. The CDR3 sequence: CASSSRDGSYEQYF. CDR3 bases: TGTGCCAGCAGTTCCCGGGACGGTTCCTACGAGCAGTACTTC. The V and J genes are TRBV6-4 and TRBJ2-7; D is possibly TRBD1 or TRBD2 (5 bases each). V was pared by 5 bases and J by 1 base, with 12 bases between. The CDR3 length is 14 residues. Germline V gene data show CDR1 as MRHNA and CDR2 as SNTAGT.